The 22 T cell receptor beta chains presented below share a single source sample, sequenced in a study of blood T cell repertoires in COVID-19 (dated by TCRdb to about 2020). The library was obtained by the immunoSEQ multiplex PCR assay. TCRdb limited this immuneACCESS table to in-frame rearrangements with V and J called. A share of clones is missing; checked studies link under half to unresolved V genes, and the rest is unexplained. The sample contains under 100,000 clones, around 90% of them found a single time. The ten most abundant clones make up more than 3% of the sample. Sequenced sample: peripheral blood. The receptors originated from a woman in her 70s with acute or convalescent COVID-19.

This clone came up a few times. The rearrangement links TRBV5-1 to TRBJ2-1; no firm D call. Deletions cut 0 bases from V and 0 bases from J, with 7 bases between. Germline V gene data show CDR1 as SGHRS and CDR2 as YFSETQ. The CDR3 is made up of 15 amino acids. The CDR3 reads CASSLVPGSYNEQFF. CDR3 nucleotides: TGCGCCAGCAGCTTGGTACCAGGCTCCTACAATGAGCAGTTCTTC.

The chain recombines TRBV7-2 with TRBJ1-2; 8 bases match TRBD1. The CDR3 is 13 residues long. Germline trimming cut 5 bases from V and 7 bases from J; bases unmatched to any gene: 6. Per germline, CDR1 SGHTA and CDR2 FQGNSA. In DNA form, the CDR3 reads TGTGCCAGCAGCGGTAGGACAGGGAGTGGCTACACCTTC. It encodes CASSGRTGSGYTF.

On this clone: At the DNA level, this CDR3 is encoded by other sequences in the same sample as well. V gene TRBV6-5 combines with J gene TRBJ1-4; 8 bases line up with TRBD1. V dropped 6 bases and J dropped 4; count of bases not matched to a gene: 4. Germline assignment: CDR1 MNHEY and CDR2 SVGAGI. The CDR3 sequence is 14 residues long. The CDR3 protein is CASSPGQGNEKLFF. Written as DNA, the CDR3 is TGTGCCAGCAGCCCCGGACAGGGTAATGAAAAACTGTTTTTT.

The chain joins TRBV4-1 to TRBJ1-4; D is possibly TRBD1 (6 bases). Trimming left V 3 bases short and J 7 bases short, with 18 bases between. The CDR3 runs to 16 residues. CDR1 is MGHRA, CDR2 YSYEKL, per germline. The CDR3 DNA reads TGCGCCAGCAGCCACACCATAAGCCAGGGGAGTGAAAAACTGTTTTTT. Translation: CASSHTISQGSEKLFF.

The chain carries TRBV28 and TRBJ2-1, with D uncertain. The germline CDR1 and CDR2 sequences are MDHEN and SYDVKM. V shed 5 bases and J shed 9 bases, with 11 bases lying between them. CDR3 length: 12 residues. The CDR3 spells CASSLRFGEQFF. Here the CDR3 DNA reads TGTGCCAGCAGTCTTCGGTTTGGTGAGCAGTTCTTC.

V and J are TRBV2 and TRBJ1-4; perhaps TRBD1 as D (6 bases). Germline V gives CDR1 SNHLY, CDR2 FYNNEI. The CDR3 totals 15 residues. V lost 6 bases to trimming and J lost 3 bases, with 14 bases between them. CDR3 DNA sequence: TGTGCCAGCAGCCAAGAGAGGGGGTCTAATGAAAAACTGTTTTTT. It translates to CASSQERGSNEKLFF.

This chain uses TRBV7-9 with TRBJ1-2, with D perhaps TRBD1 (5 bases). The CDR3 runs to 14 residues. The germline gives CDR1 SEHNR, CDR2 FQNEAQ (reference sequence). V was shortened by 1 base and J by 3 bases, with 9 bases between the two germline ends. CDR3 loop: CASSLEGLDYGYTF. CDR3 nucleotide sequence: TGTGCCAGCAGCTTAGAGGGACTCGACTATGGCTACACCTTC.

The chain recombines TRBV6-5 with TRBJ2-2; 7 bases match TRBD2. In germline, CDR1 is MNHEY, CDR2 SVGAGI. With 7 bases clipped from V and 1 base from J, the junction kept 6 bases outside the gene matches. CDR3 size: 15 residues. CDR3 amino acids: CASNPGLLNTGELFF. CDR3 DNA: TGTGCCAGCAATCCGGGACTACTGAACACCGGGGAGCTGTTTTTT.

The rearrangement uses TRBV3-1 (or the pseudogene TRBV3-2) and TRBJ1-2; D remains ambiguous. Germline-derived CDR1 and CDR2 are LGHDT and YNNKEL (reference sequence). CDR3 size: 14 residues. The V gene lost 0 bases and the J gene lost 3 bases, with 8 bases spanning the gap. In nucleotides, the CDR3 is TGTGCCAGCAGCCAAGATCTGCCAGACTATGGCTACACCTTC. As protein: CASSQDLPDYGYTF.

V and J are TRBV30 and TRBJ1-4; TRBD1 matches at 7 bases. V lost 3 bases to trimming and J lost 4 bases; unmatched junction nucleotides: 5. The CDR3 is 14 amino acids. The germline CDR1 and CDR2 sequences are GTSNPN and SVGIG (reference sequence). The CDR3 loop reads CAWRWTGVNEKLFF. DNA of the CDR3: TGTGCCTGGAGGTGGACAGGAGTTAATGAAAAACTGTTTTTT.

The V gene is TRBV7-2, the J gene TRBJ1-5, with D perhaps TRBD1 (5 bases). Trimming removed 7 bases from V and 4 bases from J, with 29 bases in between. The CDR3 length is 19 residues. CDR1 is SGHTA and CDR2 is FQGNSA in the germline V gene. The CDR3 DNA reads TGTGCCAGCACTACCAGAAGGGGTATCCCGACATCGTTGAATCAGCCCCAGCATTTT. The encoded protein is CASTTRRGIPTSLNQPQHF. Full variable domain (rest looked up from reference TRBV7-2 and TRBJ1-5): GAGVSQSPSNKVTEKGKDVELRCDPISGHTALYWYRQSLGQGLEFLIYFQGNSAPDKSGLPSDRFSAERTGGSVSTLTIQRTQQEDSAVYLCASTTRRGIPTSLNQPQHFGDGTRLSIL.

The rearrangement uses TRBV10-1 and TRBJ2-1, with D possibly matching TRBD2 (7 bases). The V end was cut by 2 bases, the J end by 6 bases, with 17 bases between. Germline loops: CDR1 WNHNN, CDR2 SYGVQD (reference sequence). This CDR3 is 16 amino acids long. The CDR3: CASSETGGLGGNEQFF. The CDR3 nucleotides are TGCGCCAGCAGTGAGACGGGGGGCCTCGGGGGCAATGAGCAGTTCTTC.

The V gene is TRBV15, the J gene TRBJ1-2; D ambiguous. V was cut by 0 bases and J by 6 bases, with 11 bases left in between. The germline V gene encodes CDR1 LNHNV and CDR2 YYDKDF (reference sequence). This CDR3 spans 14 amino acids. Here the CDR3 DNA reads TGTGCCACCAGCAGAGAACGGGGAGCGCATGGCTACACCTTC. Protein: CATSRERGAHGYTF.

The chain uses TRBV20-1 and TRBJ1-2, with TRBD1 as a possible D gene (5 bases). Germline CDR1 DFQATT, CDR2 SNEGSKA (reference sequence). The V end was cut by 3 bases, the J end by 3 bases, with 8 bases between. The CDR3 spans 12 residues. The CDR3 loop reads CSASSGHYGYTF. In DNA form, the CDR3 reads TGCAGTGCTAGTTCAGGGCACTATGGCTACACCTTC.

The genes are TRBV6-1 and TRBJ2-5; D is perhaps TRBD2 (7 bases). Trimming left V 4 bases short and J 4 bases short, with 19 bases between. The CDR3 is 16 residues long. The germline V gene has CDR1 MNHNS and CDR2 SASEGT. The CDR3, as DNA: TGTGCCAGCAGTGTATGGGGGGAGGGGGGTGGAGAGACCCAGTACTTC. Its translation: CASSVWGEGGGETQYF.

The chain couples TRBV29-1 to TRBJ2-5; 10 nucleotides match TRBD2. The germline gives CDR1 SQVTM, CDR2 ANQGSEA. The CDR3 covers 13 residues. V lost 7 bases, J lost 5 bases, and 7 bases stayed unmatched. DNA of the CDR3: TGCAGCGCCCAACTAGCGGGACGGGAGACCCAGTACTTC. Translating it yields CSAQLAGRETQYF. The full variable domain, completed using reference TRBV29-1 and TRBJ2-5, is SAVISQKPSRDICQRGTSLTIQCQVDSQVTMMFWYRQQPGQSLTLIATANQGSEATYESGFVIDKFPISRPNLTFSTLTVSNMSPEDSSIYLCSAQLAGRETQYFGPGTRLLVL.

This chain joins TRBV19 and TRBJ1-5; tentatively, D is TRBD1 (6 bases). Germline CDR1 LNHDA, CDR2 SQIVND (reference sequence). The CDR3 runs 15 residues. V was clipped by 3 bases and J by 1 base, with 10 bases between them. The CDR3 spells CASSMGGQSNQPQHF. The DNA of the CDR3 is TGTGCCAGTAGTATGGGGGGGCAGAGCAATCAGCCCCAGCATTTT. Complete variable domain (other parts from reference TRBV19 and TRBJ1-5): DGGITQSPKYLFRKEGQNVTLSCEQNLNHDAMYWYRQDPGQGLRLIYYSQIVNDFQKGDIAEGYSVSREKKESFPLTVTSAQKNPTAFYLCASSMGGQSNQPQHFGDGTRLSIL.

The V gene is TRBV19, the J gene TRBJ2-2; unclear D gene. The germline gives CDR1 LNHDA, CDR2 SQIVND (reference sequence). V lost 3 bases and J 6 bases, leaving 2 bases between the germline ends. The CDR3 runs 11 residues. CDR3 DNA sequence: TGTGCCAGTAGTATCGCCGGGGAGCTGTTTTTT. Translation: CASSIAGELFF.

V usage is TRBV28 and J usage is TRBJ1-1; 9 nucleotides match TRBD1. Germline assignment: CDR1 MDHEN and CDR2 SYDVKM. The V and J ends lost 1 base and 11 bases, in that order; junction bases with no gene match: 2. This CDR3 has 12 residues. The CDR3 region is CASSLSTGGAFF. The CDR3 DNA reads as TGTGCCAGCAGTTTATCGACAGGGGGGGCTTTCTTT. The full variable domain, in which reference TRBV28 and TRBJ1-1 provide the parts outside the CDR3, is DVKVTQSSRYLVKRTGEKVFLECVQDMDHENMFWYRQDPGLGLRLIYFSYDVKMKEKGDIPEGYSVSREKKERFSLILESASTNQTSMYLCASSLSTGGAFFGQGTRLTVV.

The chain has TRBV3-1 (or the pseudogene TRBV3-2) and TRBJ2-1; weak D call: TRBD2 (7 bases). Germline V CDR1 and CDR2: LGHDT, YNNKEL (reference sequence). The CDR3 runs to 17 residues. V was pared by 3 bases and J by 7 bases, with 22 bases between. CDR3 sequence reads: CASSHSRGGGGLNEQFF. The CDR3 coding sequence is TGTGCCAGCAGCCATTCCCGAGGGGGGGGCGGGCTGAATGAGCAGTTCTTC.

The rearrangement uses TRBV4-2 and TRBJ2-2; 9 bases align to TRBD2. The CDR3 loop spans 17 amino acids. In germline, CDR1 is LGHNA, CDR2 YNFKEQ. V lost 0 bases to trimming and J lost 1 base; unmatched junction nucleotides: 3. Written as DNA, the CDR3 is TGTGCCAGCAGCCAAGATAAAGCGGGAGGGAACACCGGGGAGCTGTTTTTT. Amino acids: CASSQDKAGGNTGELFF.

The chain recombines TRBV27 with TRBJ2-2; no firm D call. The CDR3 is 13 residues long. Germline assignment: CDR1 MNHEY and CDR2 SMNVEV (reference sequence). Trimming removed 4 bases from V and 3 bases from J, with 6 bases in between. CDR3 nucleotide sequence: TGTGCCAGCAGTTCAACATACACCGGGGAGCTGTTTTTT. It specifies CASSSTYTGELFF.